This T cell receptor (beta chain) originates from a study of blood T cell repertoires in COVID-19 (dated by TCRdb to the early 2020s). For the study in its entirety: Samples covering the acute and convalescent phases of COVID-19 were provided by collaborators in the United States, Italy and Spain. The sample metadata nearly always contained a de-identified subject ID, COVID-19 status, age in years and sex. The prospective study material was composed of cDNA or gDNA derived from T cells, B-cell-depleted T cells, or PBMCs. Deeply sampled blood TCRbeta repertoires from subjects exposed to, actively infected with, or recovered from COVID-19 were included in the dataset. A freely available public database, intended as a resource for researchers studying the immune response to SARS-CoV-2, is where the repertoires were released. Where HLA class I and class II types were available, the types were taken from metadata supplied by the sample provider, not from assay-based typing. Samples came from the ongoing ImmuneRACE study (first 160 participants) plus 1,254 subjects from 6 global collaborators. General study outcomes and caveats: The amount of clinical and demographic metadata varied by source and participant and was provided uncurated.

The germline V gene provides CDR1 SGHNT and CDR2 YENEEA. The CDR3 holds 14 amino acids from the cysteine to the phenylalanine. The kept DNA is CDR3 alone, 42 bases in frame from the first base. V sheds 5 bases and J sheds 3 bases, leaving 11 bases between their ends. TCRbeta CDR3 regions were amplified from genomic DNA using the immunoSEQ Assay, a bias-controlled multiplex PCR. The paper's processing steps were these. The number of nucleated cells in each sample was estimated by amplification of reference gene primers within the assay. To quantify the absolute abundance of each unique TCRbeta CDR3 rearrangement, sequence reads were collapsed and filtered. Productive Simpson clonality was computed per sample as the square root of Simpson's diversity index over productive rearrangements. TCRdb took over this immuneACCESS table, retaining in-frame rearrangements with V and J assigned. Such tables are incomplete; in checked studies, under half of the missing clones stem from an unresolved V gene, and the remainder is unexplained. Clone size and the V and J calls come from that table; the DNA yielded D and trimming. Across this sample there are under 350,000 clones, with 85% to 90% seen only once. The ten largest clones add up to over 1% of the sample.

The collaborating institutions used their own protocols to collect whole blood in K2EDTA tubes. Collaborator samples were shipped for TCRbeta analysis as frozen whole blood, isolated PBMCs, or DNA extracted from either sample type. A word on this clone: Its antigen has not been determined. No much larger clone is present one base from it, and per-base qualities are unavailable.

Sequencing was carried out using peripheral blood. The receptor's source is a man in his 70s with acute or convalescent COVID-19. The chain couples TRBV11-3 to TRBJ2-1, and the D gene may be TRBD2, 6 bases matching. The nucleotide sequence is TGTGCCAGCAGCCTGGGGGGAGACTACAATGAGCAGTTCTTC. Translated, it gives CASSLGGDYNEQFF.